The entry that follows covers one TCR beta chain sequence. This sample is part of a study of blood T cell repertoires in COVID-19. The V gene's germline CDR1 is LNHDA and CDR2 SQIVND (reference sequence). The CDR3 runs 14 residues. Between the trimmed V and J ends, which lost 2 bases and 2 bases, there was a span of 9 bases. Data came from immunoSEQ multiplex PCR; TCRdb stores just in-frame clones and leaves some out. The sample lists fewer than 150,000 clones; 75% to 90% were seen once. Sequenced: peripheral blood. V gene TRBV19 combines with J gene TRBJ1-2; D may be TRBD1 (6 bases). This receptor was identified in an elderly woman with acute or convalescent COVID-19. CDR3 coding DNA: TGTGCCAGTAGTATATATGGACAGAACTATGGCTACACCTTC. Protein sequence: CASSIYGQNYGYTF. The entire variable domain, with the rest obtained from reference TRBV19 and TRBJ1-2, is as follows: DGGITQSPKYLFRKEGQNVTLSCEQNLNHDAMYWYRQDPGQGLRLIYYSQIVNDFQKGDIAEGYSVSREKKESFPLTVTSAQKNPTAFYLCASSIYGQNYGYTFGSGTRLTVV.